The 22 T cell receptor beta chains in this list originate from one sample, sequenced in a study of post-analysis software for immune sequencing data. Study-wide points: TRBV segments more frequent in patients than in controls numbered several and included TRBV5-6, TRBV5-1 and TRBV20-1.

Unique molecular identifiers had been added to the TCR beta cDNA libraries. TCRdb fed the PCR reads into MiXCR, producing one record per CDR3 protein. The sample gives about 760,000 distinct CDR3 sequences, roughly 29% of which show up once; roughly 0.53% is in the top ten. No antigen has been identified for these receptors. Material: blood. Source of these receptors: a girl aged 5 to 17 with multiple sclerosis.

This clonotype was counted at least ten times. CDR3 residues: CASSLGRTQETQYF. DNA for the CDR3: TGTGCCAGCAGCTTAGGCAGAACACAAGAGACCCAGTACTTC. V and J are TRBV7-2 and TRBJ2-5, with D unclear. V was pared by 1 base and J by 2 bases, with 8 bases between. Germline CDR1 is SGHTA and CDR2 is FQGNSA. The CDR3 spans 14 residues.

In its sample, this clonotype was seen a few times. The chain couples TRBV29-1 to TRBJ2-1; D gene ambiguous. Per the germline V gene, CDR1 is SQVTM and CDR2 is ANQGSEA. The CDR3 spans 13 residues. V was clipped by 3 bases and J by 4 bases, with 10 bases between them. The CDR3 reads CSVEETRYNEQFF. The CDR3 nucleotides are TGCAGCGTTGAGGAGACTCGATACAATGAGCAGTTCTTC.

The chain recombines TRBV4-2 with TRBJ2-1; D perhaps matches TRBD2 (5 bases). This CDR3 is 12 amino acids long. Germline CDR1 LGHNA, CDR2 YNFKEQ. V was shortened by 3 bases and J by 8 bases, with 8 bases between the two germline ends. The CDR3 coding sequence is TGTGCCAGCAGCCACGGACTGTATGAGCAGTTCTTC. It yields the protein CASSHGLYEQFF.

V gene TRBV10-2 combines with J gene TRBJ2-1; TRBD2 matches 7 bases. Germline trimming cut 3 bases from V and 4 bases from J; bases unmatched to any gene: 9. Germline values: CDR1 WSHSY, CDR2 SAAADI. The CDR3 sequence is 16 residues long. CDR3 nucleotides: TGCGCCAGCAGTGACCCAGCGGGAAGGAGGTACAATGAGCAGTTCTTC. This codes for CASSDPAGRRYNEQFF.

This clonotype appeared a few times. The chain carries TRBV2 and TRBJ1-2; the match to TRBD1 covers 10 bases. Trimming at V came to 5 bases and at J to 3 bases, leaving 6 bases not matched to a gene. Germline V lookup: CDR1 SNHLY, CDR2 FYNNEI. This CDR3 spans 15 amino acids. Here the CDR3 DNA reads TGTGCCAGCAGTTGGACAGGGGGTTTAGACTATGGCTACACCTTC. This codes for CASSWTGGLDYGYTF.

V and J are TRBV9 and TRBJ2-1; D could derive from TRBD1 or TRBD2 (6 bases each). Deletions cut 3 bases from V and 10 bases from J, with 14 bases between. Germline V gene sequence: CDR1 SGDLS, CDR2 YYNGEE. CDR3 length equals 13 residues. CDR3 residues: CASSGGGLGEQFF. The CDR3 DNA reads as TGTGCCAGCAGCGGAGGGGGGCTAGGGGAGCAGTTCTTC.

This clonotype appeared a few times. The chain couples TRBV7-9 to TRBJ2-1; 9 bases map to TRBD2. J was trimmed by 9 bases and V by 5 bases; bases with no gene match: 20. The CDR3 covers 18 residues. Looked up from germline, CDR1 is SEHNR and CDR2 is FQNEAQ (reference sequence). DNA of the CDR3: TGTGCCAGCAGCACAGGGGTGGGGTCGGTAGCGGGAGCAAGTGAGCAGTTCTTC. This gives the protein CASSTGVGSVAGASEQFF.

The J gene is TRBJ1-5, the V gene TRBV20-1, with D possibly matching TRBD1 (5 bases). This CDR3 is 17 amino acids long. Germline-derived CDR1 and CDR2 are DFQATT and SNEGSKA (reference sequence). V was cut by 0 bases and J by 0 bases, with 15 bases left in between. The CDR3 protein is CSARDGGRPDSNQPQHF. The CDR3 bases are TGCAGTGCTAGAGATGGGGGAAGGCCGGATAGCAATCAGCCCCAGCATTTT.

The CDR3: CASRPSLSATDTQYF. The CDR3, as DNA: TGCGCCAGCAGACCGTCGCTTTCCGCCACAGATACGCAGTATTTT. V is TRBV5-1 and J is TRBJ2-3; D is unclear. V was shortened by 5 bases and J by 2 bases, with 15 bases between the two germline ends. Germline V gives CDR1 SGHRS, CDR2 YFSETQ. The CDR3 sequence is 15 residues long.

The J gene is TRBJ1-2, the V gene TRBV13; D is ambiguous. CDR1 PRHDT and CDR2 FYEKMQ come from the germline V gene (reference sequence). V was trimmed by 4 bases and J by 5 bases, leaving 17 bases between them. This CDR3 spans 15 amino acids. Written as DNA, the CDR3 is TGTGCCAGCAGCTCCGGCGCCCTCGGTAAATATGGCTACACCTTC. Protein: CASSSGALGKYGYTF.

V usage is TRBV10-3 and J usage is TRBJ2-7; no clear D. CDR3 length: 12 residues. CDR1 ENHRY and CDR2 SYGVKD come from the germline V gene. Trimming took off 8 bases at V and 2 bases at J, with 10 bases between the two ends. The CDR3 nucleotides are TGTGCCATCGGACCTAATACCTACGAGCAGTACTTC. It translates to CAIGPNTYEQYF.

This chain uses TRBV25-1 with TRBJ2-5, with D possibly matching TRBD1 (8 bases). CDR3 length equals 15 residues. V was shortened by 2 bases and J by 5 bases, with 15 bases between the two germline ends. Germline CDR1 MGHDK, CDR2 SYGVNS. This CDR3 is CASSEPHRGGETQYF. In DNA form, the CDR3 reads TGTGCCAGCAGTGAACCCCACAGGGGGGGGGAGACCCAGTACTTC. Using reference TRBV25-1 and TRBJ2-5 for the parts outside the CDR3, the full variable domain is EADIYQTPRYLVIGTGKKITLECSQTMGHDKMYWYQQDPGMELHLIHYSYGVNSTEKGDLSSESTVSRIRTEHFPLTLESARPSHTSQYLCASSEPHRGGETQYFGPGTRLLVL.

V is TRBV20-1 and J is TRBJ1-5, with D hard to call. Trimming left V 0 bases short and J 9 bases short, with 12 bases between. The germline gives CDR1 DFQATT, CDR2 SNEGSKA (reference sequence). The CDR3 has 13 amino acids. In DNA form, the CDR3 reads TGCAGTGCTAGAGATCGGACGGCATCGCCCCAGCATTTT. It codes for CSARDRTASPQHF.

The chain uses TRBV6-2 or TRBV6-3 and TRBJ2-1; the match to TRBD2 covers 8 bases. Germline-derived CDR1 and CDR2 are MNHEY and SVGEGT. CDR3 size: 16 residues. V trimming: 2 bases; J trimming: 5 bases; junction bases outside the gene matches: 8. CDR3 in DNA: TGTGCCAGCAGTTACGTTAGGCTAGCGGGCCACAATGAGCAGTTCTTC. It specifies CASSYVRLAGHNEQFF.

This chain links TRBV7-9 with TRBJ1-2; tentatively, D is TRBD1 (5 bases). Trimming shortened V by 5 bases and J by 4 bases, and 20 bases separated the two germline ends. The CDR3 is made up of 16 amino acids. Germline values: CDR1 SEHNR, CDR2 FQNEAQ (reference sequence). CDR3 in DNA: TGTGCCAGCAGCCCCCGCCCCCAGGGCTTGGGCTATGGCTACACCTTC. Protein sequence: CASSPRPQGLGYGYTF. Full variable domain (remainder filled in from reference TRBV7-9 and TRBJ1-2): DTGVSQNPRHKITKRGQNVTFRCDPISEHNRLYWYRQTLGQGPEFLTYFQNEAQLEKSRLLSDRFSAERPKGSFSTLEIQRTEQGDSAMYLCASSPRPQGLGYGYTFGSGTRLTVV.

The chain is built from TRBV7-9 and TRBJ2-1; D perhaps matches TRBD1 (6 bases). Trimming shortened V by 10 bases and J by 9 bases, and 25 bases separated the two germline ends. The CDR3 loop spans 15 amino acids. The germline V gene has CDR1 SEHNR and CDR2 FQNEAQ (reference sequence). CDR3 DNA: TGTGCCACCGCGAAGATCGACAGGTCGGCTGCTGAGCAGTTCTTC. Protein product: CATAKIDRSAAEQFF.

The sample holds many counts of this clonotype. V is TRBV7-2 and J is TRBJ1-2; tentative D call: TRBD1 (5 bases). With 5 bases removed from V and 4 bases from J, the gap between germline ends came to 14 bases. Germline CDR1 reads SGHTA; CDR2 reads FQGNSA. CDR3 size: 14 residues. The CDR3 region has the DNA TGTGCCAGCAGCCCGATGGGAGGGGCCTATGGCTACACCTTC. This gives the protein CASSPMGGAYGYTF.

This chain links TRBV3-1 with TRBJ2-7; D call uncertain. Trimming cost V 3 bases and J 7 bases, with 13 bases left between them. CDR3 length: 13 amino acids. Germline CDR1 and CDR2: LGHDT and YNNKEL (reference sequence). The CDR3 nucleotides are TGTGCCAGCAGCCATCCAACCCCCGCGGAGCAGTACTTC. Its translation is CASSHPTPAEQYF.

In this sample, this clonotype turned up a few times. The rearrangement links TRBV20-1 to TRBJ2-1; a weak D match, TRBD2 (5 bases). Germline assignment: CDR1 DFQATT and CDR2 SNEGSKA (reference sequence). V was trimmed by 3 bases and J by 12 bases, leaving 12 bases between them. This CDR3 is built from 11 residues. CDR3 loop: CSASAGERQFF. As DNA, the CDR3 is TGCAGTGCTAGCGCGGGCGAGAGGCAGTTCTTC.

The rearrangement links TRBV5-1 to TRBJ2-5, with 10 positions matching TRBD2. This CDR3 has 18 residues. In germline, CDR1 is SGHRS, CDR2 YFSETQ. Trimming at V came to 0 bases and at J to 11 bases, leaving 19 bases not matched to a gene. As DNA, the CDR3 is TGCGCCAGCAGCTTGGGGGGGACACTAGCGGGGATTAACAATGAGCAGTACTTC. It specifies CASSLGGTLAGINNEQYF.

CDR3 region: CAISEGGGIGSYEQYF. CDR3 nucleotide sequence: TGTGCCATCAGTGAGGGCGGGGGAATCGGCTCCTACGAGCAGTACTTC. The chain couples TRBV10-3 to TRBJ2-7, with 7 bases identical to TRBD2. The CDR3 has 16 amino acids. Losses at the gene ends were 2 bases for V and 0 bases for J; bases not matched to a gene: 7. Germline assignment: CDR1 ENHRY and CDR2 SYGVKD.

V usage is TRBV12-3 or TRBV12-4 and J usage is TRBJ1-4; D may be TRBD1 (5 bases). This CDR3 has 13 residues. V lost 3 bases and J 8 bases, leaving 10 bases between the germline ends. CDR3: CASSFWQGEKLFF. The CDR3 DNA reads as TGTGCCAGCAGTTTCTGGCAGGGAGAAAAACTGTTTTTT.